Shown below are 11 T cell receptor beta chains from a single sample sequenced in a study of T cell responses to AZD1222 COVID-19 vaccine. Clones were read by immunoSEQ multiplex PCR, and TCRdb kept only the in-frame ones, dropping some. The sample holds around 120,000 clones, around nine tenths seen once. The material was peripheral blood, obtained on day 0 of AZD1222 vaccination. These TCRs come from an adult in good health.

The V call is TRBV27, the J call TRBJ1-2; 12 bases match TRBD1. The CDR3 is 14 residues long. CDR1 and CDR2 (germline): MNHEY, SMNVEV (reference sequence). The junction had 5 bases not matched to a gene; V was cut back by 5 bases and J by 7 bases. Here the CDR3 DNA reads TGTGCCAGCAGTGGGACAGGGGGCGCGAGTGGCTACACCTTC. Protein sequence: CASSGTGGASGYTF.

The chain combines TRBV7-7 with TRBJ2-2, with D uncertain. Germline V gene lookup returns CDR1 SSHAT and CDR2 FNYEAQ (reference sequence). V dropped 1 base and J dropped 4 bases, with 4 bases sitting between them. This CDR3 is built from 13 residues. The CDR3 DNA is TGTGCCAGCAGCTTAGAAAGCACCGGGGAGCTGTTTTTT. Amino acids: CASSLESTGELFF. The whole variable domain, filled in from reference TRBV7-7 and TRBJ2-2, reads GAGVSQSPRYKVTKRGQDVTLRCDPISSHATLYWYQQALGQGPEFLTYFNYEAQPDKSGLPSDRFSAERPEGSISTLTIQRTEQRDSAMYRCASSLESTGELFFGEGSRLTVL.

This clone occurred a few times. V usage is TRBV30 and J usage is TRBJ1-6; 10 nucleotides match TRBD1. J gave up 9 bases and V 0 bases, and 2 bases lay outside the gene matches. The CDR3 has 14 residues. CDR1 is GTSNPN and CDR2 is SVGIG in the germline V gene (reference sequence). Here the CDR3 reads CAWSVDRGLSPLHF. The CDR3, as DNA: TGTGCCTGGAGTGTAGACAGGGGGCTTTCACCCCTCCACTTT.

This clone has a handful of counts. V usage is TRBV27 and J usage is TRBJ2-7; 14 bases line up with TRBD2. Germline CDR1 is MNHEY and CDR2 is SMNVEV (reference sequence). The J segment lost 3 bases and the V segment lost 5 bases, leaving 18 bases of the junction unmatched. This CDR3 region has 20 residues. CDR3 nucleotides: TGTGCCAGCAGTACCTCCCTAGGGACTAGCGGGAGTAGTAGACGCTACGAGCAGTACTTC. This codes for CASSTSLGTSGSSRRYEQYF.

This chain joins TRBV6-5 and TRBJ1-5; 9 bases map to TRBD1. Per germline, CDR1 MNHEY and CDR2 SVGAGI. The CDR3 runs to 15 residues. With 2 bases clipped from V and 6 bases from J, the junction kept 5 bases outside the gene matches. The CDR3: CASSYGTGTGQPQHF. The CDR3, as DNA: TGTGCCAGCAGTTACGGGACAGGGACGGGTCAGCCCCAGCATTTT.

The CDR3 sequence is CASSLPGTGVFGANVLTF. Written as DNA, the CDR3 is TGTGCCAGCAGCCTTCCCGGGACAGGGGTTTTTGGGGCCAACGTCCTGACTTTC. The chain employs TRBV7-9 and TRBJ2-6; TRBD1 matches 10 bases. CDR1 and CDR2 from the germline V gene are SEHNR and FQNEAQ (reference sequence). The CDR3 spans 18 residues. V shed 5 bases and J 3 bases; nucleotides not matched to a gene: 10. The entire variable domain, with the rest obtained from reference TRBV7-9 and TRBJ2-6, is as follows: DTGVSQNPRHKITKRGQNVTFRCDPISEHNRLYWYRQTLGQGPEFLTYFQNEAQLEKSRLLSDRFSAERPKGSFSTLEIQRTEQGDSAMYLCASSLPGTGVFGANVLTFGAGSRLTVL.

CDR3 in DNA: TGTGCCAGCAGTTCGGGGACCGACTCCTATAATTCACCCCTCCACTTT. Protein: CASSSGTDSYNSPLHF. This chain uses TRBV6-5 with TRBJ1-6, with a tentative D call TRBD1 (5 bases). CDR3 size: 16 residues. Trimming took 4 bases from V and 0 from J, leaving 10 bases between them. Germline V gives CDR1 MNHEY, CDR2 SVGAGI.

This chain uses TRBV28 with TRBJ2-2; D is possibly TRBD1 (6 bases). The CDR3 has 13 amino acids. With 6 bases removed from V and 4 bases from J, the gap between germline ends came to 9 bases. CDR1 MDHEN and CDR2 SYDVKM come from the germline V gene. The CDR3 nucleotides are TGTGCCAGCAGGGACAGTCCCACCGGGGAGCTGTTTTTT. Its protein product is CASRDSPTGELFF.

The chain combines TRBV4-1 with TRBJ2-7; D ambiguous. V lost 0 bases and J 1 base, leaving 10 bases between the germline ends. The CDR3 runs to 15 residues. CDR1 MGHRA and CDR2 YSYEKL come from the germline V gene. The CDR3 coding sequence is TGCGCCAGCAGCCAAGATCTCGCAGAATCCTACGAGCAGTACTTC. It codes for CASSQDLAESYEQYF.

The gene calls are TRBV4-1 and TRBJ2-3, with 12 bases identical to TRBD2. J gave up 1 base and V 1 base, and 0 bases lay outside the gene matches. Germline V lookup: CDR1 MGHRA, CDR2 YSYEKL. The CDR3 covers 16 residues. The CDR3 nucleotides read TGCGCCAGCAGCCAAGGACTAGCGGGAGGCACAGATACGCAGTATTTT. Translation: CASSQGLAGGTDTQYF.

V and J are TRBV7-9 and TRBJ2-7, with D hard to call. Trimming removed 4 bases at V and 2 bases at J, with 12 bases between. The CDR3 consists of 14 residues. Germline CDR1 is SEHNR and CDR2 is FQNEAQ (reference sequence). CDR3 nucleotides: TGTGCCAGCAGCTCGGACGGACCGACCTACGAGCAGTACTTC. It specifies CASSSDGPTYEQYF.